The source of this T cell receptor (beta chain) is a study of T cells in Graves' hyperthyroidism and ophthalmopathy. Patients aged 18 to 65 with hyperthyroidism were newly diagnosed, with duration under 2 months. Progressors' blood was drawn at hyperthyroidism diagnosis, before ophthalmopathy symptoms. Fresh peripheral blood, around 11 ml of it, supplied the PBMCs. Germline V CDR1 and CDR2: MGHRA, YSYEKL. The CDR3 is 17 residues long. Trimming at V came to 4 bases and at J to 3 bases, leaving 8 bases not matched to a gene. Study results and caveats: Ophthalmopathy cases were set apart from stable hyperthyroidism by a 13 V-J model.

The CDR3 regions of TCR beta were amplified from RNA transcripts. The HTBI primer set was used in a first-round RT-PCR of the TCR CDR3. TCRdb re-called the multiplex PCR reads through MiXCR, storing one row per CDR3 protein. The table has under 300,000 distinct CDR3 sequences, less than 30% seen once; the top ten hold about 25%. This clonotype was recorded at least ten times. The antigen remains unidentified. This receptor was obtained from a man in his forties with Graves' hyperthyroidism that later progressed to Graves' ophthalmopathy. Sample: blood. This rearrangement joins TRBV4-1 to TRBJ2-7; TRBD2 aligns across 14 bases. The CDR3 spells CASSPEGTSGSGYEQYF. The CDR3 DNA sequence: TGCGCCAGCAGCCCCGAGGGGACTAGCGGGAGTGGCTACGAGCAGTACTTC.